The 21 T cell receptor beta chains given below trace back to one sample, sequenced in a study of cytomegalovirus exposure and HLA in healthy donors. The PCR contained 60 Vbeta and 13 Jbeta primers. The table came from immunoSEQ multiplex PCR; TCRdb's copy has only in-frame clones and leaves some out. The table has roughly 180,000 clones, about 83% seen once; the top ten hold approximately 2.9%. Sequencing input: PBMCs. These receptors all stem from a female donor in good health and CMV-seronegative.

The CDR3: CASSSPTGNGYTF. CDR3 DNA: TGTGCCAGCAGTTCCCCTACAGGGAATGGCTACACCTTC. The chain combines TRBV27 with TRBJ1-2; D is perhaps TRBD1 (6 bases). The CDR3 contains 13 residues. The V and J ends lost 4 bases and 6 bases respectively, with 12 bases between them. Germline CDR1 and CDR2: MNHEY and SMNVEV (reference sequence).

The chain is built from TRBV23-1 and TRBJ2-7; D is undetermined. TRBV23-1 is designated an ORF whose function remains uncertain. The CDR3 is 16 residues long. Deletions cut 7 bases from V and 7 bases from J, with 26 bases between. For the CDR3, the DNA is TGCGCCAGCACCAAAACCCTAGTCCCCCGCCGGGTGGAGCAGTACTTC. Its protein is CASTKTLVPRRVEQYF.

The chain couples TRBV7-8 to TRBJ2-3; D perhaps matches TRBD2 (5 bases). The V gene's germline CDR1 is SGHVS and CDR2 FQNEAQ. Trimming took 1 base from V and 7 from J, leaving 15 bases between them. CDR3 size: 15 residues. The CDR3 sequence is CASSLELLWTHTQYF. The CDR3 DNA reads TGTGCCAGCAGCTTAGAACTTCTATGGACTCATACGCAGTATTTT.

This chain joins TRBV7-9 and TRBJ2-7, with 10 bases that match TRBD2. Trimming at V came to 4 bases and at J to 4 bases, leaving 7 bases not matched to a gene. This CDR3 region has 15 residues. CDR1 and CDR2 (germline): SEHNR, FQNEAQ (reference sequence). CDR3 sequence (DNA): TGTGCCAGCAGCTACCCTAGCGGGAGCAAATACGAGCAGTACTTC. Encoded protein: CASSYPSGSKYEQYF.

This chain joins TRBV27 and TRBJ1-1, with a weak D call TRBD1 (5 bases). V dropped 6 bases and J dropped 5 bases, with 13 bases sitting between them. Germline loops: CDR1 MNHEY, CDR2 SMNVEV (reference sequence). CDR3 length equals 13 residues. For the CDR3, the DNA is TGTGCCAGCAGGCCCGCGGGGGGGACTGAAGCTTTCTTT. Translation: CASRPAGGTEAFF.

This chain links TRBV27 with TRBJ2-2; TRBD2 agrees at 10 bases. Germline V gene lookup returns CDR1 MNHEY and CDR2 SMNVEV (reference sequence). The length of the CDR3 is 15 residues. V lost 7 bases and J lost 4; bases outside the gene matches: 6. Written as DNA, the CDR3 is TGTGCCAGCACCCTGACTAGCGGGCTCACCGGGGAGCTGTTTTTT. This encodes CASTLTSGLTGELFF.

The gene calls are TRBV2 and TRBJ1-2, with a tentative D call TRBD1 (5 bases). This CDR3 spans 13 amino acids. The V gene's germline CDR1 is SNHLY and CDR2 FYNNEI. Trimming took 4 bases from V and 2 from J, leaving 8 bases between them. The CDR3 region has the DNA TGTGCCAGCAGTGCCTCAGGGAACTATGGCTACACCTTC. It specifies CASSASGNYGYTF. The full variable domain, in which reference TRBV2 and TRBJ1-2 provide the parts outside the CDR3, is EPEVTQTPSHQVTQMGQEVILRCVPISNHLYFYWYRQILGQKVEFLVSFYNNEISEKSEIFDDQFSVERPDGSNFTLKIRSTKLEDSAMYFCASSASGNYGYTFGSGTRLTVV.

V usage is TRBV5-1 and J usage is TRBJ2-1; the D gene is possibly TRBD2 (7 bases). The CDR3 sequence is 14 residues long. Trimming removed 4 bases at V and 9 bases at J, with 17 bases between. Germline assignment: CDR1 SGHRS and CDR2 YFSETQ. The CDR3 spells CASSRGGDGIEQFF. The CDR3 bases are TGCGCCAGCAGCCGAGGGGGGGACGGGATTGAGCAGTTCTTC. The variable domain in full, with the rest retrieved from reference TRBV5-1 and TRBJ2-1, is KAGVTQTPRYLIKTRGQQVTLSCSPISGHRSVSWYQQTPGQGLQFLFEYFSETQRNKGNFPGRFSGRQFSNSRSEMNVSTLELGDSALYLCASSRGGDGIEQFFGPGTRLTVL.

This sequence joins TRBV4-1 and TRBJ1-2; perhaps TRBD1 as D (6 bases). Germline V CDR1 and CDR2: MGHRA, YSYEKL. Trimming removed 0 bases at V and 2 bases at J, with 13 bases between. The length of the CDR3 is 16 residues. The CDR3, as DNA: TGCGCCAGCAGCCAAGATCCGGGACACCTCAACTATGGCTACACCTTC. It yields the protein CASSQDPGHLNYGYTF.

The chain links TRBV6-1 to TRBJ1-5; 10 bases fit TRBD1. The length of the CDR3 is 14 residues. Looked up from germline, CDR1 is MNHNS and CDR2 is SASEGT. V was clipped by 4 bases and J by 5 bases; unmatched bases: 2. The CDR3 here is CASSAGQGDQPQHF. The CDR3, as DNA: TGTGCCAGCAGTGCAGGACAGGGGGATCAGCCCCAGCATTTT.

This chain uses TRBV27 with TRBJ2-7, with 8 bases fitting TRBD2. Germline CDR1 is MNHEY and CDR2 is SMNVEV (reference sequence). V dropped 8 bases and J dropped 4; count of bases not matched to a gene: 13. This CDR3 spans 15 amino acids. The DNA of the CDR3 is TGTGCCAGCGCTCCTAAACCCGGGGGGGCGTACGAGCAGTACTTC. It encodes CASAPKPGGAYEQYF.

In its sample, this clone was seen a few times. V gene TRBV27 combines with J gene TRBJ2-7, with 8 bases fitting TRBD1. V shed 5 bases, J shed 6 bases, and the junction held 9 bases outside the gene matches. The CDR3 consists of 14 residues. The germline V gene encodes CDR1 MNHEY and CDR2 SMNVEV (reference sequence). The CDR3 DNA reads as TGTGCCAGCAGTCAACAGGGGGACGTGGCCGAGCAGTACTTC. Translated, it gives CASSQQGDVAEQYF.

This clone was observed a few times. CDR3 sequence (DNA): TGTGCCACCAGCAGAGGGGGGACAGGGGAACAAGAGACCCAGTACTTC. This gives the protein CATSRGGTGEQETQYF. The rearrangement links TRBV15 to TRBJ2-5; TRBD1 aligns across 10 bases. Per the germline V gene, CDR1 is LNHNV and CDR2 is YYDKDF (reference sequence). The J segment lost 2 bases and the V segment lost 1 base, leaving 4 bases of the junction unmatched. CDR3 size: 16 residues.

The rearrangement uses TRBV11-2 and TRBJ2-1; the match to TRBD2 covers 8 bases. The V gene's germline CDR1 is SGHAT and CDR2 FQNNGV. CDR3 length: 13 residues. The junction had 8 bases not matched to a gene; V was cut back by 3 bases and J by 13 bases. This chain's CDR3 is CASSLAGGYPQFF. The CDR3, as DNA: TGTGCCAGCAGCTTGGCGGGAGGATACCCCCAGTTCTTC.

This clone occurred once. The chain has TRBV10-3 and TRBJ1-1; tentative D call: TRBD1 (5 bases). This CDR3 contains 16 residues. The V and J ends lost 1 base and 5 bases respectively, with 17 bases between them. CDR1 is ENHRY and CDR2 is SYGVKD in the germline V gene. DNA of the CDR3: TGTGCCATCAGTGAGTTGGCGGGGGACTACGGGACTGAAGCTTTCTTT. Its protein is CAISELAGDYGTEAFF.

This rearrangement joins TRBV14 to TRBJ2-7; D unresolved. The germline CDR1 and CDR2 sequences are SGHDN and FVKESK. The CDR3 loop spans 12 amino acids. Trimming removed 5 bases from V and 9 bases from J, with 14 bases in between. Here the CDR3 reads CASSAYEEWQYF. CDR3 DNA: TGTGCCAGCAGCGCCTACGAGGAATGGCAGTACTTC.

The rearrangement joins TRBV5-1 to TRBJ2-1; 7 bases align to TRBD1. Losses at the gene ends were 4 bases for V and 9 bases for J; bases not matched to a gene: 7. CDR1 and CDR2 from the germline V gene are SGHRS and YFSETQ. The CDR3 consists of 13 residues. The DNA of the CDR3 is TGCGCCAGCAGCGAACAGGGGAGTAGTGAGCAGTTCTTC. This sequence encodes CASSEQGSSEQFF.

This rearrangement joins TRBV7-3 to TRBJ2-3; 10 bases match TRBD1. V shed 6 bases, J shed 4 bases, and the junction held 4 bases outside the gene matches. The CDR3 is made up of 14 amino acids. Germline assignment: CDR1 SGHTA and CDR2 FQGTGA. CDR3 protein: CASRRDRGADTQYF. DNA for the CDR3: TGTGCCAGCAGGAGGGACAGGGGAGCAGATACGCAGTATTTT.

This rearrangement joins TRBV7-8 to TRBJ2-7, with TRBD2 identical over 10 bases. CDR1 is SGHVS, CDR2 FQNEAQ, per germline. The CDR3 runs 16 residues. V dropped 1 base and J dropped 3; count of bases not matched to a gene: 6. The CDR3, as DNA: TGTGCCAGCAGCTTAGAGGCGTCTAGCGGGGGCTACGAGCAGTACTTC. This codes for CASSLEASSGGYEQYF.

This chain uses TRBV27 with TRBJ2-7; TRBD2 matches 13 bases. CDR3 length: 16 amino acids. V shed 6 bases and J 0 bases; nucleotides not matched to a gene: 5. CDR1 MNHEY and CDR2 SMNVEV come from the germline V gene (reference sequence). The CDR3 nucleotides read TGTGCCAGCAGACGCGGGACTAGCGGGGACTCCTACGAGCAGTACTTC. It codes for CASRRGTSGDSYEQYF.

The rearrangement joins TRBV6-5 to TRBJ2-3; tentatively, D is TRBD1 (6 bases). V lost 11 bases and J 4 bases, leaving 16 bases between the germline ends. CDR3 length equals 13 residues. Per the germline V gene, CDR1 is MNHEY and CDR2 is SVGAGI. This chain's CDR3 is CASNAGAADTQYF. The CDR3 DNA reads TGTGCCTCCAATGCAGGGGCGGCAGATACGCAGTATTTT.